This T cell receptor beta chain came from a study of human T cells and chemical hapten exposure. In the study overall: Patients had diphenylcyclopropenone applied to the scalp weekly throughout the approximately 23-week study. Enrolled patients were predominantly female and had alopecia areata, totalis or universalis.

Per the study methods: The median was around 91,000 TCRs per sample, ranging 23,224 to 690,600. One entry per CDR3 protein, called by TCRdb with MiXCR from the RACE reads. The V and J calls shown here were made by TCRdb, not taken from the authors' results. This table has about 42,000 distinct CDR3 sequences, roughly a tenth appearing once. This sample's time point: patch test 2, 6 weeks after DPC sensitization. The sample's treatment: therapeutic diphenylcyclopropenone sensitization with weekly scalp DPC. Unfractionated whole blood served as the source for total RNA extraction. V lost 0 bases and J lost 4; bases outside the gene matches: 7. The germline CDR1 and CDR2 sequences are SGHRS and YFSETQ. The CDR3 consists of 17 residues.

This sequence joins TRBV5-1 and TRBJ2-3, with 11 bases matching TRBD2. This receptor was taken from a woman aged 30 to 39 with alopecia areata. Some clones in this sample may be carry-over from other donors' samples. The source was whole blood, collected in connection with sensitization to the hapten diphenylcyclopropenone (DPC). As DNA, the CDR3 is TGCGCCAGCAGCTTGGGAGCTAGCGGGGGGACTCCAGATACGCAGTATTTT. Protein: CASSLGASGGTPDTQYF.